This T cell receptor (beta chain) derives from a study of identical twins. Study outcomes and limitations: Out-of-frame beta sequences exhibited a weaker degree of excess twin sharing. Potential partial confounding of zero-insertion analyses by invariant MAIT and iNKT cells was noted.

TCRdb passed the 5' RACE reads through MiXCR, listing each CDR3 protein once. This sample has around 530,000 distinct CDR3 sequences, with around 15% found just once. About this clonotype itself: Its antigen is currently unknown.

The CDR3 extends over 15 amino acids. Germline V gene lookup returns CDR1 SGHVS and CDR2 FNYEAQ. V was clipped by 1 base and J by 6 bases, with 14 bases between them. The same sample was also studied in work on yellow fever vaccine responses in identical twins.

Sequencing was performed on CD4+ T cells sorted from blood. The sequence came from a woman aged 18-29 years in good health. This chain links TRBV7-6 with TRBJ2-3; D not certain. This CDR3 reads CASSLDPLYSDTQYF. The CDR3 coding sequence is TGTGCCAGCAGCTTAGATCCGTTATACTCGGATACGCAGTATTTT.